This T cell receptor (beta chain) derives from a study of blood T cell repertoires in COVID-19 (dated by TCRdb to about 2020). Regarding the study in general: The collaborator samples originated in the United States, Italy and Spain and spanned the acute and convalescent phases of COVID-19. The dataset comprised deeply sampled blood TCRbeta repertoires from subjects exposed to, actively infected with, or recovered from COVID-19. Nearly every sample came with metadata listing a de-identified subject ID, COVID-19 status, age in years and sex. The repertoires were made available in a free public database intended to serve as a resource for research on the immune response to SARS-CoV-2. The material from the prospective study consisted of cDNA or gDNA derived from T cells, B-cell-depleted T cells, or PBMCs. HLA class I and class II types, where available, came from metadata supplied by the sample provider rather than from assay-based typing. Samples came from the ongoing ImmuneRACE study (first 160 participants) plus 1,254 subjects from 6 global collaborators. Overall study results and their limits: Clinical and demographic metadata were provided uncurated, with the amount varying by source and participant.

With respect to this clone: It lacks a known antigen. No base qualities exist here, and no much larger clone lies one base off it.

Each collaborating institution followed its own protocols to collect whole blood in K2EDTA tubes. Collaborator samples were shipped for TCRbeta analysis as frozen whole blood, isolated PBMCs, or DNA extracted from either sample type. TCRbeta CDR3 regions were amplified from genomic DNA using the immunoSEQ Assay, a bias-controlled multiplex PCR. The authors processed their data as follows. The number of nucleated cells in each sample was estimated from the amplification of reference gene primers within the assay. To quantify the absolute abundance of each unique TCRbeta CDR3 rearrangement, sequence reads were collapsed and filtered. For each sample, productive Simpson clonality was calculated by taking the square root of Simpson's diversity index across productive rearrangements. The source is immuneACCESS, and TCRdb retained only in-frame sequences with V and J called. Part of the clones is not carried over; for the studies checked, unresolved V genes explain less than half of this, and the remainder is unexplained. From that table come the V and J calls and clone size; the DNA was used to work out D and trimming. The sample has around 53,000 clones on record, about 87% of them singletons. The top ten hold under 5% of the sample.

Inclusive of the bounding cysteine and phenylalanine, the CDR3 is 16 residues long. The kept DNA is CDR3 alone, 48 bases in frame from the first base. The germline V gene (reference sequence) yields SEHNR for CDR1 and FQNEAQ for CDR2. V lost 5 bases and J lost 0 bases, and the count of bases not matched to a germline gene is 5. This receptor chain uses TRBV7-9 and TRBJ1-4; TRBD1 agrees with 8 junctional bases. What was sequenced was peripheral blood. This sequence was found in a man aged 50-59 years with acute or convalescent COVID-19. The CDR3 protein is CASSLGQGATNEKLFF. DNA sequence: TGTGCCAGCAGCCTAGGACAGGGTGCAACTAATGAAAAACTGTTTTTT.